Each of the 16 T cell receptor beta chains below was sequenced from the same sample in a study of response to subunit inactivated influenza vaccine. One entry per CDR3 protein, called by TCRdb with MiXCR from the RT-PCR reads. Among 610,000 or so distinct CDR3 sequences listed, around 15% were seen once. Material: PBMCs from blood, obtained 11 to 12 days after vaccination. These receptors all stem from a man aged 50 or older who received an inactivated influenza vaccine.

The CDR3 sequence is CASSLGGIGYGEKLFF. Written as DNA, the CDR3 is TGTGCCAGCAGCCTAGGAGGGATAGGGTATGGTGAAAAACTGTTTTTT. This chain uses TRBV7-9 with TRBJ1-4, with unresolved D. Germline CDR1 and CDR2: SEHNR and FQNEAQ (reference sequence). V was shortened by 5 bases and J by 7 bases, with 20 bases between the two germline ends. This CDR3 is 16 amino acids long.

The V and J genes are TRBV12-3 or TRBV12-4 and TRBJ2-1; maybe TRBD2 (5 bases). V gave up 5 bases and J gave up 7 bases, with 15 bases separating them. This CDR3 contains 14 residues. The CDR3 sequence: CASSPGLPSNEQFF. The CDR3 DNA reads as TGTGCCAGCAGTCCCGGACTGCCATCGAATGAGCAGTTCTTC.

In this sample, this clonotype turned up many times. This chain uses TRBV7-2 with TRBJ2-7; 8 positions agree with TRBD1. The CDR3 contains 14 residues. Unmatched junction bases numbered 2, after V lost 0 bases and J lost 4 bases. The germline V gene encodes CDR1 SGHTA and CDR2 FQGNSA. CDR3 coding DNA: TGTGCCAGCAGCTTAGCGGGACAGGCTTACGAGCAGTACTTC. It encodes CASSLAGQAYEQYF. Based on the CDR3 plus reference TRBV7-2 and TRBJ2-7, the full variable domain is GAGVSQSPSNKVTEKGKDVELRCDPISGHTALYWYRQSLGQGLEFLIYFQGNSAPDKSGLPSDRFSAERTGGSVSTLTIQRTQQEDSAVYLCASSLAGQAYEQYFGPGTRLTVT.

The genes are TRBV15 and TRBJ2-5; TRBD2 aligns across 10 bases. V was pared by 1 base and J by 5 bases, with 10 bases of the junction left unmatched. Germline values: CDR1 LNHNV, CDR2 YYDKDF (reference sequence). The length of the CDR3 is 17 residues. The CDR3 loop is CATSRGFELAGRETQYF. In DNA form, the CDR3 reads TGTGCCACCAGCAGAGGGTTCGAACTAGCGGGACGGGAGACCCAGTACTTC. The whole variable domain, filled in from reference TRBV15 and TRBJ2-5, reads DAMVIQNPRYQVTQFGKPVTLSCSQTLNHNVMYWYQQKSSQAPKLLFHYYDKDFNNEADTPDNFQSRRPNTSFCFLDIRSPGLGDTAMYLCATSRGFELAGRETQYFGPGTRLLVL.

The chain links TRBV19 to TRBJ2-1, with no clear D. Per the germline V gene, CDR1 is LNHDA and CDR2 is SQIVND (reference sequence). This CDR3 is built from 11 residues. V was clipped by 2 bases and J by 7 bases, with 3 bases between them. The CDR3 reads CASSIWNEQFF. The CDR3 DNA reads TGTGCCAGTAGTATATGGAATGAGCAGTTCTTC. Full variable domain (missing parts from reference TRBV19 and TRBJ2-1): DGGITQSPKYLFRKEGQNVTLSCEQNLNHDAMYWYRQDPGQGLRLIYYSQIVNDFQKGDIAEGYSVSREKKESFPLTVTSAQKNPTAFYLCASSIWNEQFFGPGTRLTVL.

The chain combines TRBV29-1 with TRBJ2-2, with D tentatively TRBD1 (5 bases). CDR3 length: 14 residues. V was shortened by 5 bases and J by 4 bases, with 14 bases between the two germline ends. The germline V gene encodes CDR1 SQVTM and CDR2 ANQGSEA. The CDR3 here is CSVPDSRRTGELFF. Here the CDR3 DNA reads TGCAGCGTTCCCGACAGTAGGCGCACCGGGGAGCTGTTTTTT.

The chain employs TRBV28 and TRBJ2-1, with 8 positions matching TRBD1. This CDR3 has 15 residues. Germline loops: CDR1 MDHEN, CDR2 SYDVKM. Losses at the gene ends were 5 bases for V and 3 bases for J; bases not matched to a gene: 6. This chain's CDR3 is CASSTRQGNYNEQFF. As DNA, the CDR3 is TGTGCCAGCAGTACAAGACAGGGGAACTACAATGAGCAGTTCTTC.

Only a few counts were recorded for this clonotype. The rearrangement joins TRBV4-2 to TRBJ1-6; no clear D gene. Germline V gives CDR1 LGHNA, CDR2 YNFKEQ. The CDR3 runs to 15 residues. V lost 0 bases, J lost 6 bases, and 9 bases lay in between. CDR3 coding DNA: TGTGCCAGCAGCCAAGAGCTGGGTTTTAATTCACCCCTCCACTTT. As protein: CASSQELGFNSPLHF.

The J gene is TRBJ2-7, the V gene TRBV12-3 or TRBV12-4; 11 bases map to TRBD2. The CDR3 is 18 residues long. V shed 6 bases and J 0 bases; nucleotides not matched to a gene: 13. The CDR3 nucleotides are TGTGCCAGCAGCTCGGGACTAGCGGTAGGGGGAAGCTCCTACGAGCAGTACTTC. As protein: CASSSGLAVGGSSYEQYF.

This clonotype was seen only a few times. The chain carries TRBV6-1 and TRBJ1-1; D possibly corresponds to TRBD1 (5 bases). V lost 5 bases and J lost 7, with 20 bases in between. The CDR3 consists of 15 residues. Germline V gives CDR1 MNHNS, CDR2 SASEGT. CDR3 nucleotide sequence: TGTGCCAGCAGTCGTCCTCAGGGCGGGGGAGGTGAAGCTTTCTTT. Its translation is CASSRPQGGGGEAFF.

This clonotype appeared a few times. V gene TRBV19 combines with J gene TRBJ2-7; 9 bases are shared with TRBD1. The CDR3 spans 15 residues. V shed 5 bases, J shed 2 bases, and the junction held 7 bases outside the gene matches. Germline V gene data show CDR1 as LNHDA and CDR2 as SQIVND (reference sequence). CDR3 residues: CASSPTGTGTYEQYF. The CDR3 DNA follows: TGTGCCAGTAGTCCGACCGGGACAGGGACCTACGAGCAGTACTTC.

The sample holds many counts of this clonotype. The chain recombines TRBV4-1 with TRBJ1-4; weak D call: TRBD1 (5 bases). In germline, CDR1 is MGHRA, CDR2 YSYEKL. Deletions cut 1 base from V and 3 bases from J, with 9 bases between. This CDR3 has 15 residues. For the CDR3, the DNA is TGCGCCAGCAGCCAAGGGACACTCTCTAATGAAAAACTGTTTTTT. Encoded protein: CASSQGTLSNEKLFF.

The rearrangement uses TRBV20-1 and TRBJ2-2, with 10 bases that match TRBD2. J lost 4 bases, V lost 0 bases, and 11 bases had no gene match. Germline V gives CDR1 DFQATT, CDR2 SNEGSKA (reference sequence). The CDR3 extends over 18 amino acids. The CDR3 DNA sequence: TGCAGTGCTAGAGATGAAGTAGCGGGGGGTCGGATCACCGGGGAGCTGTTTTTT. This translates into CSARDEVAGGRITGELFF.

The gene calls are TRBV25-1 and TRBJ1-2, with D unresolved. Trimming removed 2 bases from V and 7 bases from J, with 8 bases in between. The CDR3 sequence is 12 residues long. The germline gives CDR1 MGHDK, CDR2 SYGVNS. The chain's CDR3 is CASSEPRAGYTF. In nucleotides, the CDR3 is TGTGCCAGCAGTGAACCGAGGGCTGGCTACACCTTC.

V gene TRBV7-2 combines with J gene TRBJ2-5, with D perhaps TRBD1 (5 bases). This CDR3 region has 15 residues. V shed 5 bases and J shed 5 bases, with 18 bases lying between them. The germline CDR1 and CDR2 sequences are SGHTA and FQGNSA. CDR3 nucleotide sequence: TGTGCCAGCAGCCCAACTGGGGCCGGGTTGGAGACCCAGTACTTC. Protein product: CASSPTGAGLETQYF.

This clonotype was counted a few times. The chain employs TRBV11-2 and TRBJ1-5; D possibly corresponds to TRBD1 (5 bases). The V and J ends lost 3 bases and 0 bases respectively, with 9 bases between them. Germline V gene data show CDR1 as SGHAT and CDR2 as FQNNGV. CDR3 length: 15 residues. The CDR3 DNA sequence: TGTGCCAGCAGCTTCTCGGGGGATAGCAATCAGCCCCAGCATTTT. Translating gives CASSFSGDSNQPQHF.